This TCR beta chain was profiled in a study of blood T cell repertoires in COVID-19. Study-level information: Acute-phase and convalescent COVID-19 samples originated in the United States, Italy and Spain. Sources were T cells, B-cell-depleted T cells, or PBMCs; the material itself was cDNA or gDNA.

TCRdb keeps only in-frame clones here, not all; method: immunoSEQ multiplex PCR. The sample contains about 150,000 clones, approximately 80% of which appear only once. The germline V gene encodes CDR1 LGHDT and CDR2 YNNKEL (reference sequence). Trimming cost V 4 bases and J 4 bases, with 4 bases left between them. The CDR3 runs to 12 residues. This chain joins TRBV3-1 (or the pseudogene TRBV3-2) and TRBJ2-2; D remains unclear. Sequencing input: peripheral blood. This TCR was sampled from a woman older than 75 with acute or convalescent COVID-19. CDR3 coding DNA: TGTGCCAGCAGCCCGAGCACCGGGGAGCTGTTTTTT. The encoded protein is CASSPSTGELFF.